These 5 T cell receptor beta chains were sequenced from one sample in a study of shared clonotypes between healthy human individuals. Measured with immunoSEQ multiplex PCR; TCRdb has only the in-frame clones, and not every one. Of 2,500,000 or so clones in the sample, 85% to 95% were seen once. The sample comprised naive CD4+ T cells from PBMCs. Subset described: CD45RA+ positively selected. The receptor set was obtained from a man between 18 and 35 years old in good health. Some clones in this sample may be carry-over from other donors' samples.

CDR3 protein: CASSWLVGSNYGYTF. In DNA form, the CDR3 reads TGTGCCAGCAGCTGGCTCGTTGGGTCCAACTATGGCTACACCTTC. V gene TRBV5-5 combines with J gene TRBJ1-2; D uncertain. CDR1 and CDR2 (germline): SGHKS, YYEKEE (reference sequence). The V end lost 3 bases, the J end lost 2 bases, and 14 bases lay between the germline ends. The CDR3 loop spans 15 amino acids.

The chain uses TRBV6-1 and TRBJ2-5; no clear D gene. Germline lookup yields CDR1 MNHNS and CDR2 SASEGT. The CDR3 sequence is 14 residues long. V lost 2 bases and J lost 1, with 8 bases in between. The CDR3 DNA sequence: TGTGCCAGCAGTGAAAGACTTGCCCAAGAGACCCAGTACTTC. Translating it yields CASSERLAQETQYF.

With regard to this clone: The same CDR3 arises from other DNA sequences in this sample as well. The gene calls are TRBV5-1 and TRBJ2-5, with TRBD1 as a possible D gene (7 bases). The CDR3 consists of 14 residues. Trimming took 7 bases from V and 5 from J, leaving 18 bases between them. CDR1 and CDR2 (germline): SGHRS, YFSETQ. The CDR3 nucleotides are TGCGCCAGCGGTTCCAGGGGGGTTCTGGAGACCCAGTACTTC. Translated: CASGSRGVLETQYF. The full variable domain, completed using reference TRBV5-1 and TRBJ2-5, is KAGVTQTPRYLIKTRGQQVTLSCSPISGHRSVSWYQQTPGQGLQFLFEYFSETQRNKGNFPGRFSGRQFSNSRSEMNVSTLELGDSALYLCASGSRGVLETQYFGPGTRLLVL.

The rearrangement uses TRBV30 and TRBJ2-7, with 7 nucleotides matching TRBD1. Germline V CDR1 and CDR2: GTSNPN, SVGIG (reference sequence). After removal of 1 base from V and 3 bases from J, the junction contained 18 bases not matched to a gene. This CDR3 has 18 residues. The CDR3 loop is CAWSGQQDNRDRYYEQYF. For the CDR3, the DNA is TGTGCCTGGAGTGGACAACAAGACAACCGGGACAGATACTACGAGCAGTACTTC.

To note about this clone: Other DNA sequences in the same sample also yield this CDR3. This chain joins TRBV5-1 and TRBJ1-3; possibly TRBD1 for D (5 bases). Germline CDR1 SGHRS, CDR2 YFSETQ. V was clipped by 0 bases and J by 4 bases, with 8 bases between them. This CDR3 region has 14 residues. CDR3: CASSLEGFGNTIYF. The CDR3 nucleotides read TGCGCCAGCAGCTTGGAGGGGTTCGGAAACACCATATATTTT.